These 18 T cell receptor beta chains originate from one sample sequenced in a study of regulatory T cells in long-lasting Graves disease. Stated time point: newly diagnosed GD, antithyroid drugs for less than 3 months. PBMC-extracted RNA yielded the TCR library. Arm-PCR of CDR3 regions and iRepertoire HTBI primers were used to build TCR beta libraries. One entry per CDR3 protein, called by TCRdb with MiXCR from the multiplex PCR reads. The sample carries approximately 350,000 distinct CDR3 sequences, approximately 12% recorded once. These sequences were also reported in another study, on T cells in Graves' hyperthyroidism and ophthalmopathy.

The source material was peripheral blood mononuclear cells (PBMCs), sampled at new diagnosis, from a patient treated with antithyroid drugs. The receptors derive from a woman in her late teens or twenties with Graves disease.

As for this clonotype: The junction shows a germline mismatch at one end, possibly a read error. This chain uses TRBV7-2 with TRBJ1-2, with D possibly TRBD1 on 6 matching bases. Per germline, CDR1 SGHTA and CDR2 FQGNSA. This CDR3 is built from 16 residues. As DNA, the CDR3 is TGTGCCAGCAGCCGACAAGGGGGGATAGCTAACTATGGCTACATCTTC. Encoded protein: CASSRQGGIANYGYIF.

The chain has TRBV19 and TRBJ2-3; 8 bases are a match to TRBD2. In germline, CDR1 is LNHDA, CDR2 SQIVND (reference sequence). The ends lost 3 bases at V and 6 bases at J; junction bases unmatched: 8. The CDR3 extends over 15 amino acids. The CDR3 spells CASSITSGLGDTQYF. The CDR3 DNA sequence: TGTGCCAGTAGTATCACTAGCGGCCTCGGGGATACGCAGTATTTT.

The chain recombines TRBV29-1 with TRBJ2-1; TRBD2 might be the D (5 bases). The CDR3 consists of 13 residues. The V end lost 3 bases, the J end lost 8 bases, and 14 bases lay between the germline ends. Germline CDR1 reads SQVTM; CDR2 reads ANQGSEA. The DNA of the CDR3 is TGCAGCGTTGAGGGAGCGGCCCCCCATGAGCAGTTCTTC. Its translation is CSVEGAAPHEQFF.

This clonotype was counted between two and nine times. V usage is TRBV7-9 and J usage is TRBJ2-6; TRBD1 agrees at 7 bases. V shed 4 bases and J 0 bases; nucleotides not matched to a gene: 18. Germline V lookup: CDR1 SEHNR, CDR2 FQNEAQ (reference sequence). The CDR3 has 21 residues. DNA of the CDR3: TGTGCCAGCAGCTCAACTTTTGACAGGGCCTCAGGGGCCTCTGGGGCCAACGTCCTGACTTTC. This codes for CASSSTFDRASGASGANVLTF.

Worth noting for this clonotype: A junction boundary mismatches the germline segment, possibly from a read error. The CDR3 nucleotides are TGTGTCAGCAGTCCGAACACCGGGGAGCTGTTTTTT. It yields the protein CVSSPNTGELFF. J is TRBJ2-2 and V is TRBV6-1; no reliable D call. CDR1 MNHNS and CDR2 SASEGT come from the germline V gene. This CDR3 has 12 residues.

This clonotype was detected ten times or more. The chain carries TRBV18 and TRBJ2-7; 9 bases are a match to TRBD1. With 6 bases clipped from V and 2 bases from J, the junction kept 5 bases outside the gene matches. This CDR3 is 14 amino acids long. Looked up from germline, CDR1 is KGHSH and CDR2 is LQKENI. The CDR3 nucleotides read TGTGCCAGCTCCCGGGACAGGGTGACCTACGAGCAGTACTTC. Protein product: CASSRDRVTYEQYF.

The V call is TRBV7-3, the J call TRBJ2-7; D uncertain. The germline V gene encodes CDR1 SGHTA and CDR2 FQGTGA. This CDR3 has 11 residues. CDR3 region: CAGSLNYEQYV. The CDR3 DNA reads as TGTGCCGGCAGCTTAAACTACGAGCAGTACGTC.

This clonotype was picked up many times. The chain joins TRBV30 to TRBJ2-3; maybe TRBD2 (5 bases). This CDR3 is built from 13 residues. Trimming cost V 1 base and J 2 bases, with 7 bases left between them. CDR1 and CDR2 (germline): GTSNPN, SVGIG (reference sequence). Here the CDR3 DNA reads TGTGCCTGGAGTGCCGGACTCACAGATACGCAGTATTTT. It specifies CAWSAGLTDTQYF.

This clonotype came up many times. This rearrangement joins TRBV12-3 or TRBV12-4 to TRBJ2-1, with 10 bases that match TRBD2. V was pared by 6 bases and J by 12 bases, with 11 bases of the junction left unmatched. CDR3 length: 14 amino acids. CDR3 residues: CASRVRLAGAPQFF. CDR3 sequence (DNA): TGTGCCAGCAGAGTAAGGCTAGCGGGAGCCCCGCAGTTCTTC.

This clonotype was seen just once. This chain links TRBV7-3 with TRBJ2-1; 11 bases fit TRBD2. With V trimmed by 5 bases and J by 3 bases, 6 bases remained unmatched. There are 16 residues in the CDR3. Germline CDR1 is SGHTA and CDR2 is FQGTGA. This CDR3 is CASSLIAGGIYNEQFF. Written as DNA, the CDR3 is TGTGCCAGCAGCCTGATAGCGGGAGGGATCTACAATGAGCAGTTCTTC.

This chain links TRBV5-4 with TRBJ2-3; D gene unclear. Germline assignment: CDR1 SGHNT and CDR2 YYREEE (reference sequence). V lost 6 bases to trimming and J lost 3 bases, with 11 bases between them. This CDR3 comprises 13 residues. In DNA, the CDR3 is TGTGCCAGCAACCGGGCTTCGACAGATACGCAGTATTTT. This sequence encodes CASNRASTDTQYF.

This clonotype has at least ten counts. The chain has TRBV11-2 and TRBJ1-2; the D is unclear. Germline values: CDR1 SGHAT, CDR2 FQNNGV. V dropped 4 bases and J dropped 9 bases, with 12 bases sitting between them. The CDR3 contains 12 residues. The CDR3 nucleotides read TGTGCCAGCAGCTCCCCGGACGGGAGCTACACCTTC. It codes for CASSSPDGSYTF.

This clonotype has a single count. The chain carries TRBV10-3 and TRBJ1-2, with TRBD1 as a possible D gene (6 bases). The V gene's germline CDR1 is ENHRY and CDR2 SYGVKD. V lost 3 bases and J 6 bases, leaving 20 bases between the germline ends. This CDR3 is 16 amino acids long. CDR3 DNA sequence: TGTGCCATCAGTGACCTGGGGGCCGAGGCAGTGGATGGCTACACCTTC. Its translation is CAISDLGAEAVDGYTF.

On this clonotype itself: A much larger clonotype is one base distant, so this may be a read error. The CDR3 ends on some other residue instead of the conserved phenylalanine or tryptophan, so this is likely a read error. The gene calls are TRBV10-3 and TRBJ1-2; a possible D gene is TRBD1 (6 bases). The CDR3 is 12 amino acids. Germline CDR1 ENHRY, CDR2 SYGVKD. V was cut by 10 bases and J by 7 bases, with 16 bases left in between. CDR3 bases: TGTGCCACCCGGAGGGGGTTGAGTGGCTACACCCTC. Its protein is CATRRGLSGYTL.

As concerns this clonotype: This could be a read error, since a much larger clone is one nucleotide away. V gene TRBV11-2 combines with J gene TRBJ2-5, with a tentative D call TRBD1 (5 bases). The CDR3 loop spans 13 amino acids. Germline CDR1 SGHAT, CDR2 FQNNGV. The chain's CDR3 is CTSSLDSWQTQYF. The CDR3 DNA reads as TGTACCAGCAGCTTAGACAGTTGGCAGACCCAGTACTTC.

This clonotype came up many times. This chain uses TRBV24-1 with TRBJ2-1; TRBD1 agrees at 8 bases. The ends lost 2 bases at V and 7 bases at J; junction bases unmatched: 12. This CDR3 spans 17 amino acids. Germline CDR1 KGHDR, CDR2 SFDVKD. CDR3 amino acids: CATSDSRQGRVGNEQFF. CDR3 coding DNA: TGTGCCACCAGTGATTCCAGACAGGGGCGGGTAGGAAATGAGCAGTTCTTC.

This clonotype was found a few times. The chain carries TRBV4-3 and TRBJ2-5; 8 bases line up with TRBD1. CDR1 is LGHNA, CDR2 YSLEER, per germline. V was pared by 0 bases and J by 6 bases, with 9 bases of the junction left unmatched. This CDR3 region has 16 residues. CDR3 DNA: TGCGCCAGCAGCCAAGATCTGACAGGGGCAGGAAAGACCCAGTACTTC. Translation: CASSQDLTGAGKTQYF.

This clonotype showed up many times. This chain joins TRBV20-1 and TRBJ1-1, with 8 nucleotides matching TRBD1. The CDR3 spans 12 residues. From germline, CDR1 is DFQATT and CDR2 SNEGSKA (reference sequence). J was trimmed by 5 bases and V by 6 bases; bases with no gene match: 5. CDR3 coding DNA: TGCAGTGCAAACAGGGGGAGTACTGAAGCTTTCTTT. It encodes CSANRGSTEAFF.